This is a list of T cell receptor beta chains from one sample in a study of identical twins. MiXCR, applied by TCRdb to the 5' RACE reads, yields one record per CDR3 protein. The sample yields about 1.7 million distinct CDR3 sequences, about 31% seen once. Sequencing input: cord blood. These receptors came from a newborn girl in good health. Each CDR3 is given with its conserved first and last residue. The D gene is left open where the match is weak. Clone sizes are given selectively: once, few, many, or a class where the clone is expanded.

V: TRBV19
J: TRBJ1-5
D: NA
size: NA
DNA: TGTGCCAGTTCACCGGTCGGCAGGGCCCAGCCCCAGCATTTT
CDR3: CASSPVGRAQPQHF

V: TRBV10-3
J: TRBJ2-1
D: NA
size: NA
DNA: TGTGCCATCAGTGAGTACCCGGACTCGAGCTCCTACAATGAGCAGTTCTTC
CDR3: CAISEYPDSSSYNEQFF

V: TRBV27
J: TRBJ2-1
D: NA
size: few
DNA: TGTGCCAGCAGGACTTTAAACAATGAGCAGTTCTTC
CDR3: CASRTLNNEQFF

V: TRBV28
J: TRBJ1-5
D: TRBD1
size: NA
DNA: TGTGCCAGCAGAAACCTCGAGGGGGCTTATAGCAATCAGCCCCAGCATTTT
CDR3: CASRNLEGAYSNQPQHF

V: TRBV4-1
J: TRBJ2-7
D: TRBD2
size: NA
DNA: TGCGCCAGCAGCCGTCTTCCACTCGCGGGGGTCTACGAGCAGTACTTC
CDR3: CASSRLPLAGVYEQYF

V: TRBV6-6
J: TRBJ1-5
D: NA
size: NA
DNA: TGTGCCAGCAGTAGGGGCTGGGATCAGCCCCAGCATTTT
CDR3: CASSRGWDQPQHF

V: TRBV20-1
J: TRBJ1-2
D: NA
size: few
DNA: TGCAGTGCCTCAACCCAGGGGCCCTTCTATGGCTACACCTTC
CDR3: CSASTQGPFYGYTF

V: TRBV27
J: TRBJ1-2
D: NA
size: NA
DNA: TGTGCCAGCAGTTGTCTAGGAGGCTACACCTTC
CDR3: CASSCLGGYTF

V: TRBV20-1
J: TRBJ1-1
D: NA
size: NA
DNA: TGCAGCGCGACCCGGGGTCTTCACTTTGACGCTGAAGCTTTCTTT
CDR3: CSATRGLHFDAEAFF

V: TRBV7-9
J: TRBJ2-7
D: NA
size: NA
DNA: TGTGCCAGCAGCTTTCTGGACAGCCGCTCGGAGCAGTACTTC
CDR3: CASSFLDSRSEQYF

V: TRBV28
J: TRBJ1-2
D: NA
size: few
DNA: TGTGCCAGCAGTTTCATAAAGCGGGCCGTCGGCTACACCTTC
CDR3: CASSFIKRAVGYTF

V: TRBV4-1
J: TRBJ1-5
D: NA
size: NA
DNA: TGCGCCAGCAGCCAAGACCCCAGGACGGATAGCAATCAGCCCCAGCATTTT
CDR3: CASSQDPRTDSNQPQHF

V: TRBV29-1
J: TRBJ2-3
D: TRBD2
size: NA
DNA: TGCAGCGTCGTCGATCTAGCGGGGGGGCCAAGCACAGATACGCAGTATTTT
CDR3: CSVVDLAGGPSTDTQYF

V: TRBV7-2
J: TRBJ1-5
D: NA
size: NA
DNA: TGTGCCAGCAGCTTAGCTCAGGGACAACACAATCAGCCCCAGCATTTT
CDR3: CASSLAQGQHNQPQHF

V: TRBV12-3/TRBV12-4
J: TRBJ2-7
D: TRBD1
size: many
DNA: TGTGCCAGCAGTTTGAGGGGACAGGGATTCTCCGAGCAGTACTTC
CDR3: CASSLRGQGFSEQYF

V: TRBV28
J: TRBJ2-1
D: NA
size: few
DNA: TGTGCGTCTCGGCAGCGATACAATGAGCAGTTCTTC
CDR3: CASRQRYNEQFF

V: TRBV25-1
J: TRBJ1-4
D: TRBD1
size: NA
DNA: TGTGCCAGCAGTGAATGGAAGGGACAGGGGGGTGAAAAACTGTTTTTT
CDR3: CASSEWKGQGGEKLFF

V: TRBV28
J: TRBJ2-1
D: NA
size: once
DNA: TGTGCCAGCGTGGGGGGCGGGTTAGAGACCCAGTTCTTC
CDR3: CASVGGGLETQFF

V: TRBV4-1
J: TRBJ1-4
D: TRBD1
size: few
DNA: TGCGCCAGCAGCCTCCTGGGACAGACTAATGAAAAACTGTTTTTT
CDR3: CASSLLGQTNEKLFF